The 2 T cell receptor beta chains below all came from one sample that was sequenced in a study of blood T cell repertoires in COVID-19. Profiled with immunoSEQ multiplex PCR; TCRdb holds only in-frame clones, not every one. The table lists roughly 280,000 clones, 90% of them singletons. What was sequenced was PBMCs or T cells enriched from blood (not recorded which). The receptors stem from a woman in her 30s with acute COVID-19.

V usage is TRBV28 and J usage is TRBJ1-4; no reliable D call. Per germline, CDR1 MDHEN and CDR2 SYDVKM. The CDR3 consists of 12 residues. Deletions cut 3 bases from V and 7 bases from J, with 6 bases between. This chain's CDR3 is CASSFPLEKLFF. CDR3 DNA sequence: TGTGCCAGCAGTTTCCCCCTTGAAAAACTGTTTTTT.

This clone was picked up a small number of times. The chain uses TRBV15 and TRBJ2-7; TRBD2 is a possible D gene (6 bases). V lost 3 bases and J lost 9, with 15 bases in between. Germline V CDR1 and CDR2: LNHNV, YYDKDF (reference sequence). The CDR3 is made up of 13 amino acids. CDR3 nucleotides: TGTGCCACCAGCAGGGACCGGACTACCGGGCAGTACTTC. It encodes CATSRDRTTGQYF.